This entry lists 22 T cell receptor beta chains sequenced from one sample in a study of cytomegalovirus exposure and HLA in healthy donors. Use of 60 Vbeta and 13 Jbeta primers characterized the PCR. Clones were sequenced by immunoSEQ multiplex PCR, and TCRdb holds only the in-frame ones, with some missing. The repertoire holds 100,000 or so clones, with 65% to 80% as singletons. Sequencing was done on a sample of PBMCs. The receptors derive from a man in his forties in good health and CMV-seropositive.

The chain has TRBV27 and TRBJ1-5; D ambiguous. The CDR3 totals 13 residues. The V gene's germline CDR1 is MNHEY and CDR2 SMNVEV (reference sequence). V was trimmed by 6 bases and J by 3 bases, leaving 9 bases between them. In DNA form, the CDR3 reads TGTGCCAGCAGGCCCGGGGACAATCAGCCCCAGCATTTT. Residues: CASRPGDNQPQHF.

The chain has TRBV11-2 and TRBJ1-4, with a weak D call TRBD1 (6 bases). V was shortened by 3 bases and J by 7 bases, with 24 bases between the two germline ends. The CDR3 is made up of 18 amino acids. Germline loops: CDR1 SGHAT, CDR2 FQNNGV. CDR3 bases: TGTGCCAGCAGCTTTAACAGGGTAGGCTCCTGGGTTCCTGAAAAACTGTTTTTT. It translates to CASSFNRVGSWVPEKLFF.

The rearrangement links TRBV7-9 to TRBJ1-1; D unclear. V lost 1 base and J 4 bases, leaving 7 bases between the germline ends. The CDR3 covers 13 residues. Germline V gene data show CDR1 as SEHNR and CDR2 as FQNEAQ (reference sequence). CDR3 in amino acids: CASSLDRATEAFF. Here the CDR3 DNA reads TGTGCCAGCAGCTTAGATCGAGCCACTGAAGCTTTCTTT.

This clone was recorded only once. The J gene is TRBJ1-1, the V gene TRBV7-6, with D maybe TRBD1 (5 bases). The CDR3 length is 13 residues. V was trimmed by 3 bases and J by 5 bases, leaving 10 bases between them. CDR1 is SGHVS, CDR2 FNYEAQ, per germline. Here the CDR3 DNA reads TGTGCCAGCAGCTTTGGGACTAGGACTGAAGCTTTCTTT. Protein: CASSFGTRTEAFF. Variable domain in full (rest from reference TRBV7-6 and TRBJ1-1): GAGVSQSPRYKVTKRGQDVALRCDPISGHVSLYWYRQALGQGPEFLTYFNYEAQQDKSGLPNDRFSAERPEGSISTLTIQRTEQRDSAMYRCASSFGTRTEAFFGQGTRLTVV.

The chain joins TRBV11-3 to TRBJ2-1, with 8 positions matching TRBD1. CDR3 size: 15 residues. Germline CDR1 is SGHNT and CDR2 is YENEEA. With V trimmed by 1 base and J by 4 bases, 3 bases remained unmatched. For the CDR3, the DNA is TGTGCCAGCAGCTTAGGGACAGGGACTTACAATGAGCAGTTCTTC. Amino acids: CASSLGTGTYNEQFF.

This sequence joins TRBV5-1 and TRBJ2-1; TRBD1 aligns across 9 bases. Looked up from germline, CDR1 is SGHRS and CDR2 is YFSETQ. Trimming at V came to 0 bases and at J to 5 bases, leaving 12 bases not matched to a gene. This CDR3 is built from 18 residues. Here the CDR3 reads CASSLAGLPGQGDNEQFF. CDR3 sequence (DNA): TGCGCCAGCAGCTTGGCTGGGTTACCGGGACAGGGCGACAATGAGCAGTTCTTC.

This chain uses TRBV15 with TRBJ2-5, with 10 bases identical to TRBD1. The J call is uncertain, as TRBJ2-7 better fits the DNA end. Germline V gives CDR1 LNHNV, CDR2 YYDKDF (reference sequence). The CDR3 is made up of 15 amino acids. The CDR3 DNA follows: TGTGCCACCAGACCTGAGGGGACAGGGGCCTACGAGCAGTACTTC. Translated: CATRPEGTGAYEQYF.

The gene calls are TRBV9 and TRBJ1-1, with TRBD1 matching 7 bases. J gave up 0 bases and V 1 base, and 3 bases lay outside the gene matches. CDR1 SGDLS and CDR2 YYNGEE come from the germline V gene. The CDR3 totals 15 residues. The CDR3 DNA reads TGTGCCAGCAGCGTACAGGGGGGCATGAACACTGAAGCTTTCTTT. It encodes CASSVQGGMNTEAFF.

The rearrangement uses TRBV7-3 and TRBJ2-1, with TRBD1 matching 10 bases. The ends lost 1 base at V and 7 bases at J; junction bases unmatched: 4. The CDR3 length is 15 residues. The germline CDR1 and CDR2 sequences are SGHTA and FQGTGA. The CDR3 DNA reads as TGTGCCAGCAGCTTAATAGGGACAGGGGTAAATGAGCAGTTCTTC. Its protein is CASSLIGTGVNEQFF.

The chain uses TRBV7-2 and TRBJ2-6; 10 positions agree with TRBD2. Trimming at V came to 6 bases and at J to 0 bases, leaving 5 bases not matched to a gene. CDR3 length equals 17 residues. Per germline, CDR1 SGHTA and CDR2 FQGNSA. The CDR3 region has the DNA TGTGCCAGCAGGGTAGCGGGGGGCCTCTCTGGGGCCAACGTCCTGACTTTC. It is translated as CASRVAGGLSGANVLTF.

The gene calls are TRBV19 and TRBJ1-4; a weak D match, TRBD1 (5 bases). Germline V lookup: CDR1 LNHDA, CDR2 SQIVND (reference sequence). The CDR3 spans 15 residues. V lost 1 base and J lost 4, with 10 bases in between. This CDR3 reads CASSIVRANNEKLFF. CDR3 sequence (DNA): TGTGCCAGTAGTATAGTCAGGGCAAATAATGAAAAACTGTTTTTT.

The chain has TRBV28 and TRBJ2-5; the match to TRBD2 covers 8 bases. V was pared by 1 base and J by 4 bases, with 5 bases of the junction left unmatched. CDR1 and CDR2 from the germline V gene are MDHEN and SYDVKM. The CDR3 extends over 15 amino acids. The CDR3 DNA reads TGTGCCAGCAGTTTATCATACGGGGGGGCAGAGACCCAGTACTTC. The encoded protein is CASSLSYGGAETQYF.

The V and J genes are TRBV4-3 and TRBJ2-1; weak D call: TRBD1 (6 bases). The CDR3 contains 17 residues. Germline V gene data show CDR1 as LGHNA and CDR2 as YSLEER. Deletions cut 0 bases from V and 7 bases from J, with 19 bases between. CDR3 coding DNA: TGCGCCAGCAGCCAAGATAGGTGGGGGCTTGGGCTGAATGAGCAGTTCTTC. Translation: CASSQDRWGLGLNEQFF.

The J gene is TRBJ1-2, the V gene TRBV4-3, with 7 bases lining up with TRBD1. Per germline, CDR1 LGHNA and CDR2 YSLEER. There are 15 residues in the CDR3. Trimming at V came to 2 bases and at J to 3 bases, leaving 6 bases not matched to a gene. The DNA for the CDR3 is TGCGCCAGCAGCCAATCGATAACAGGGGACTATGGCTACACCTTC. Protein: CASSQSITGDYGYTF.

In this sample, this clone turned up a few times. The CDR3 spells CASSLGTTRYDEQFF. The CDR3 region has the DNA TGCGCCAGCAGCTTGGGGACTACTAGATATGATGAGCAGTTCTTC. The chain links TRBV5-1 to TRBJ2-1, with D possibly matching TRBD2 (6 bases). The germline V and J ends were trimmed by 0 bases and 8 bases, with 15 bases remaining between them. CDR3 length: 15 residues. The germline V gene encodes CDR1 SGHRS and CDR2 YFSETQ.

This chain uses TRBV5-4 with TRBJ1-2; 7 nucleotides align to TRBD1. The CDR3 runs 12 residues. Germline V gene data show CDR1 as SGHNT and CDR2 as YYREEE (reference sequence). CDR3 sequence reads: CAGGTALYGYTF. The CDR3 DNA follows: TGTGCAGGAGGGACAGCCCTCTATGGCTACACCTTC. Full variable domain (rest looked up from reference TRBV5-4 and TRBJ1-2): ETGVTQSPTHLIKTRGQQVTLRCSSQSGHNTVSWYQQALGQGPQFIFQYYREEENGRGNFPPRFSGLQFPNYSSELNVNALELDDSALYLCAGGTALYGYTFGSGTRLTVV.

This sequence joins TRBV18 and TRBJ1-1; a possible D gene is TRBD1 (6 bases). Germline lookup yields CDR1 KGHSH and CDR2 LQKENI. The CDR3 length is 17 residues. The ends were cut back, 3 bases at V and 3 bases at J, with 20 bases in the middle. In DNA, the CDR3 is TGTGCCAGCTCACCGTTTCATGGGGGGGAGGGGGACACTGAAGCTTTCTTT. Translation gives CASSPFHGGEGDTEAFF.

J is TRBJ2-3 and V is TRBV21-1; no check of the table's D call, TRBD1, against the DNA was made. TRBV21-1 is a documented pseudogene. The CDR3 totals 18 residues. The CDR3 bases are TGTGCCAGCAGCTCTCCCCCCAGGGACAGGGTGAGAACAGATACGCAGTATTTT. Protein: CASSSPPRDRVRTDTQYF.

The chain has TRBV19 and TRBJ2-7, with D tentatively TRBD2 (5 bases). The CDR3 length is 13 residues. From germline, CDR1 is LNHDA and CDR2 SQIVND (reference sequence). The V end lost 3 bases, the J end lost 5 bases, and 11 bases lay between the germline ends. This CDR3 reads CASSMRRADEQYF. The CDR3 region has the DNA TGTGCCAGTAGTATGAGGCGGGCGGACGAGCAGTACTTC. Based on the CDR3 plus reference TRBV19 and TRBJ2-7, the full variable domain is DGGITQSPKYLFRKEGQNVTLSCEQNLNHDAMYWYRQDPGQGLRLIYYSQIVNDFQKGDIAEGYSVSREKKESFPLTVTSAQKNPTAFYLCASSMRRADEQYFGPGTRLTVT.

This clone was seen only once. The chain carries TRBV7-2 and TRBJ1-5; TRBD1 agrees at 10 bases. The CDR3 contains 15 residues. Germline V lookup: CDR1 SGHTA, CDR2 FQGNSA. J lost 6 bases, V lost 5 bases, and 7 bases had no gene match. CDR3 amino acids: CASSVDRGLSQPQHF. The CDR3 nucleotides are TGTGCCAGCAGCGTCGACAGGGGGCTAAGTCAGCCCCAGCATTTT.

This sequence joins TRBV10-3 and TRBJ2-7, with 7 bases matching TRBD1. The CDR3 loop spans 15 amino acids. The V gene's germline CDR1 is ENHRY and CDR2 SYGVKD. With 0 bases clipped from V and 10 bases from J, the junction kept 12 bases outside the gene matches. The CDR3 nucleotides are TGTGCCATCAGTGAGTCCGAGGGGGCGCCTGGGGAACAGTACTTC. The encoded protein is CAISESEGAPGEQYF.

On this clone itself: Sequence at one end of the junction differs from germline and may be a read error. This CDR3 is also generated by other DNA sequences in the sample. The J gene is TRBJ1-2, the V gene TRBV12-5; no clear D. The CDR3 extends over 18 amino acids. The germline V gene encodes CDR1 LGHNT and CDR2 FRNRAP. This chain's CDR3 is CASGLVGLEGLSLNGYTF. CDR3 coding DNA: TGTGCCAGTGGTTTGGTTGGGTTAGAGGGCCTTTCTTTAAATGGCTACACCTTC.